The rows below give T cell receptor beta chains drawn from one sample of a study of Graves' ophthalmopathy and Graves' hyperthyroidism. A single record per CDR3 protein comes from TCRdb applying MiXCR to the multiplex PCR reads. The sample includes around 400,000 distinct CDR3 sequences, around 20% seen only once; the top ten take roughly 3.2%. Sample: peripheral blood. The receptors stem from a woman in her late teens or twenties with stable Graves' hyperthyroidism. The CDR3 runs from the conserved cysteine through the conserved F or W. A D gene is named only where the DNA matches it firmly. Some rows have no size entry. The others give once, few or many, or a class for an expanded clone.

CDR3	DNA	J	size	D	V
CASSPSGRPYYEQYF	TGTGCCAGCAGCCCGAGCGGGAGGCCCTACTACGAGCAGTACTTC	TRBJ2-7	many	TRBD2	TRBV7-2
CASSSVSYNEQFF	TGTGCCAGCAGCTCCGTAAGTTACAATGAGCAGTTCTTC	TRBJ2-1	many	NA	TRBV7-2
CSARDRTLSSYEQYF	TGCAGTGCTAGAGACCGGACCCTAAGCTCCTACGAGCAGTACTTC	TRBJ2-7	many	NA	TRBV20-1
CASRQLINPGGAETQYF	TGTGCCAGCAGGCAACTCATTAATCCGGGGGGAGCAGAGACCCAGTACTTC	TRBJ2-5	NA	TRBD2	TRBV7-8
CASRRGETQYF	TGTGCCAGCAGGAGAGGAGAGACCCAGTACTTC	TRBJ2-5	many	NA	TRBV6-1
CACRTPRSLF	TGTGCCTGTAGAACCCCCAGGTCCTTGTTC	TRBJ1-2	few	NA	TRBV30
CASRQNSNQPQHF	TGTGCCAGCAGGCAGAATAGCAATCAGCCCCAGCATTTT	TRBJ1-5	many	NA	TRBV6-5
CASSYIEIFSSGANVLTF	TGTGCCAGCAGTTACATAGAGATCTTCTCTTCTGGGGCCAACGTCCTGACTTTC	TRBJ2-6	many	NA	TRBV6-2/TRBV6-3
CATSDWTGSTDTQYF	TGTGCCACCAGTGATTGGACAGGGAGCACAGATACGCAGTATTTT	TRBJ2-3	many	TRBD1	TRBV24-1
CASSARVGDYGYTF	TGTGCCAGCAGTGCTAGGGTCGGGGACTATGGCTACACCTTC	TRBJ1-2	NA	NA	TRBV25-1
CSARDPPRTGTYEQHF	TGCAGTGCTAGAGATCCCCCCCGGACAGGAACCTACGAGCAGCACTTC	TRBJ2-7	few	TRBD1	TRBV20-1
CASRGTDTEAFF	TGTGCCAGCAGGGGGACAGACACTGAAGCTTTCTTT	TRBJ1-1	many	TRBD1	TRBV12-3/TRBV12-4
CASTKSGTRQETQYF	TGTGCCAGCACCAAAAGTGGGACACGCCAAGAGACCCAGTACTTC	TRBJ2-5	NA	NA	TRBV12-3/TRBV12-4
CSARLSTSSTDTQYF	TGCAGTGCTAGACTATCGACTAGCTCGACAGATACGCAGTATTTT	TRBJ2-3	many	TRBD2	TRBV20-1
CASSLAVRDEAFF	TGTGCCAGCAGCTTAGCGGTGCGGGATGAAGCTTTCTTT	TRBJ1-1	NA	NA	TRBV7-8
CASETGGAADTEAFF	TGTGCCAGCGAGACAGGGGGCGCGGCGGACACTGAAGCTTTCTTT	TRBJ1-1	many	TRBD1	TRBV28
CASRQGDLEAFF	TGTGCCAGCAGACAGGGGGATCTTGAAGCTTTCTTT	TRBJ1-1	many	TRBD1	TRBV6-2/TRBV6-3
CASSYGTGATQYF	TGTGCCAGCAGCTACGGGACAGGGGCGACCCAGTACTTC	TRBJ2-5	many	TRBD1	TRBV11-3
CASSQDQGFNTEAFF	TGTGCCAGCAGCCAAGACCAGGGGTTTAACACTGAAGCTTTCTTT	TRBJ1-1	NA	NA	TRBV4-2
CASTLPGQGIGAFF	TGTGCCAGCACTCTACCGGGACAGGGGATTGGCGCTTTCTTT	TRBJ1-1	many	TRBD1	TRBV28
CASLTGTGDTEAFF	TGTGCCAGCCTCACCGGGACAGGGGATACTGAAGCTTTCTTT	TRBJ1-1	NA	TRBD1	TRBV12-3/TRBV12-4
CASGRGQGAYEQYF	TGTGCCAGCGGCCGGGGACAGGGGGCCTACGAGCAGTACTTC	TRBJ2-7	NA	TRBD1	TRBV7-9
CASTVLTGGEAFF	TGCGCCAGCACCGTATTAACAGGGGGCGAAGCTTTCTTT	TRBJ1-1	few	TRBD1	TRBV5-1
CASSGDRGGTEAFF	TGTGCCAGCAGCGGAGACAGGGGGGGCACTGAAGCTTTCTTT	TRBJ1-1	few	TRBD1	TRBV5-6
CASSQVSGAANEKLFF	TGTGCCAGCAGCCAAGTTTCGGGGGCCGCTAATGAAAAACTGTTTTTT	TRBJ1-4	NA	NA	TRBV2
CATSSSGVFRRETQYF	TGTGCCACCAGCAGTTCAGGGGTTTTCCGTCGAGAGACCCAGTACTTT	TRBJ2-5	NA	NA	TRBV15
CASSNGPVGDTEAFF	TGTGCCAGTAGTAACGGGCCTGTAGGGGACACTGAAGCTTTCTTT	TRBJ1-1	many	NA	TRBV19
CAWTRAGELSGANVLTF	TGTGCCTGGACGAGGGCAGGCGAACTCTCTGGGGCCAACGTCCTGACTTTC	TRBJ2-6	NA	NA	TRBV30
CASSPRRTGVNTEAFF	TGTGCCAGCAGTCCCCGACGGACAGGCGTGAACACTGAAGCTTTCTTT	TRBJ1-1	many	TRBD1	TRBV27
CASSLDLDRGETQYF	TGCGCCAGCAGCTTGGATTTGGACAGGGGAGAGACCCAGTACTTC	TRBJ2-5	many	TRBD1	TRBV5-1
CASSLALPGRTNSPLHF	TGTGCCAGCAGCTTAGCCCTCCCGGGACGGACAAATTCACCCCTCCACTTT	TRBJ1-6	many	NA	TRBV7-8
CASSLSAGESGNTIYF	TGTGCCAGCAGTTTATCAGCAGGGGAGTCTGGAAACACCATATATTTT	TRBJ1-3	many	NA	TRBV27
CASSHRIGTTGELFF	TGTGCCAGCAGCCACAGAATTGGGACCACCGGGGAGCTGTTTTTT	TRBJ2-2	few	NA	TRBV3-1
CASSPSGTANYGYTF	TGTGCCAGCAGCCCAAGTGGGACAGCTAACTATGGCTACACCTTC	TRBJ1-2	NA	TRBD1	TRBV11-2
CASSFMGGIINGGYTF	TGTGCCAGCAGTTTTATGGGCGGAATCATAAATGGGGGCTACACCTTC	TRBJ1-2	many	NA	TRBV28
CVSSEGQPNQPQHF	TGTGTCAGCAGTGAGGGACAGCCGAATCAGCCCCAGCATTTT	TRBJ1-5	NA	TRBD1	TRBV2
CSAWKGTGGNQPQHF	TGCAGTGCTTGGAAAGGGACAGGGGGGAATCAGCCCCAGCATTTT	TRBJ1-5	many	TRBD1	TRBV20-1
CATSRDVGTEAFF	TGTGCCACCAGCAGAGATGTGGGCACTGAAGCTTTCTTT	TRBJ1-1	few	NA	TRBV15
CASSLVGLAGVETQYF	TGCGCCAGCAGCTTGGTTGGACTAGCGGGAGTGGAGACCCAGTACTTC	TRBJ2-5	many	TRBD2	TRBV5-1
CASSLGMGQSPYEQYF	TGTGCCAGCAGCTTAGGTATGGGACAGTCCCCCTACGAGCAGTACTTC	TRBJ2-7	NA	TRBD1	TRBV11-2
CASRAGGLEQETQYF	TGTGCCAGCAGGGCCGGCGGGTTGGAGCAAGAGACCCAGTACTTC	TRBJ2-5	NA	NA	TRBV12-3/TRBV12-4